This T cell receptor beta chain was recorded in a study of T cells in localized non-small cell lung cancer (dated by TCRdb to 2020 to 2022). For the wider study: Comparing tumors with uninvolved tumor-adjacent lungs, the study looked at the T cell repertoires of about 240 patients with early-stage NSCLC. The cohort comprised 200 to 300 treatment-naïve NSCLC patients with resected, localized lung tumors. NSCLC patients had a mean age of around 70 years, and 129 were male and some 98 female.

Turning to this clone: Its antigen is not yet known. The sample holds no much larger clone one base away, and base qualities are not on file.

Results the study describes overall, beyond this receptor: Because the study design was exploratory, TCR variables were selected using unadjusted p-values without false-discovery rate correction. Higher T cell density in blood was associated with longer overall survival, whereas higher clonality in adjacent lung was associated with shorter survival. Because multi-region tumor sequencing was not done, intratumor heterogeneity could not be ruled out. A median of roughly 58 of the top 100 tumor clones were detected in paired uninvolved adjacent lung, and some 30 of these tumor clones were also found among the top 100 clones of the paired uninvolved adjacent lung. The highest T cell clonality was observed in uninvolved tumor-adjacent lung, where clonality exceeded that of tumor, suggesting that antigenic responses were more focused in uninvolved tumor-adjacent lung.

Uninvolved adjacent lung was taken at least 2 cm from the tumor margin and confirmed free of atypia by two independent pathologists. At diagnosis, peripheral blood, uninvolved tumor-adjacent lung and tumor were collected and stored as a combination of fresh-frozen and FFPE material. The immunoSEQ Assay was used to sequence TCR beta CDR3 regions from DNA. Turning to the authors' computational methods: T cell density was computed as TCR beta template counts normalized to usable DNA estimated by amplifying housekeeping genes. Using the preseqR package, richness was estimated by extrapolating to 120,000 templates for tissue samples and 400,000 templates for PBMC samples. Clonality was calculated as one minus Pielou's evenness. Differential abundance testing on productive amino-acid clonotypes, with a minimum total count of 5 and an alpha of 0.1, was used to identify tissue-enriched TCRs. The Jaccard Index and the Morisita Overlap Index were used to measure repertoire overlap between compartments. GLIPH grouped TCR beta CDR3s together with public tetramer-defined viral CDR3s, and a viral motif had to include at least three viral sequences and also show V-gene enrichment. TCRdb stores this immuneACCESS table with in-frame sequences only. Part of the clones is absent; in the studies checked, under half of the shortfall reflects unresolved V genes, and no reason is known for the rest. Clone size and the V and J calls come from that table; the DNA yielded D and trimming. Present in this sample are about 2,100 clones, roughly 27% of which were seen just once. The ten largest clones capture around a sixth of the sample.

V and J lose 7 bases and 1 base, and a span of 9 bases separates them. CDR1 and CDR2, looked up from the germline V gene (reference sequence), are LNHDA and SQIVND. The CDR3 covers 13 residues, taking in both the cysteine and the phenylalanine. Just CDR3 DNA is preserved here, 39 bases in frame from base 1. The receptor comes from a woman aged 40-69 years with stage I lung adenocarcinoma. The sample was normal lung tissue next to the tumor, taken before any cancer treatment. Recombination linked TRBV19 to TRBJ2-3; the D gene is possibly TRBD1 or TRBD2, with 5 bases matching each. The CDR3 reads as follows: CASNLGGTDTQYF. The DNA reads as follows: TGTGCCAGTAACTTGGGGGGCACAGATACGCAGTATTTT.